This T cell receptor (beta chain) is from a study of regulatory and conventional T cells in RAG deficiency. Blood CD4+ CD25-low CD127-high conventional T cells supplied the genomic DNA template. This clone was seen a single time. The protocol was immunoSEQ multiplex PCR, while the TCRdb copy is restricted to in-frame clones and leaves out a portion. This sample has more than 20,000 clones; approximately 96% occur once, and the top ten carry 1% to 1.5%. This CDR3 contains 14 residues. Germline CDR1 SSHAT, CDR2 FNYEAQ (reference sequence). V lost 5 bases and J 4 bases, leaving 9 bases between the germline ends. This sample was shared with a second study, whose subject was regulatory T cells. That paper adds: Primers: 52 TRBV forward and 13 TRBJ reverse.

The material sequenced was CD25- CD4+ T cells sorted from blood. The chain is built from TRBV7-7 and TRBJ2-6; D not certain. The clonotype originates from a human donor in good health. CDR3 protein: CASSPGPGANVLTF. CDR3 nucleotides: TGTGCCAGCAGCCCTGGGCCAGGGGCCAACGTCCTGACTTTC.